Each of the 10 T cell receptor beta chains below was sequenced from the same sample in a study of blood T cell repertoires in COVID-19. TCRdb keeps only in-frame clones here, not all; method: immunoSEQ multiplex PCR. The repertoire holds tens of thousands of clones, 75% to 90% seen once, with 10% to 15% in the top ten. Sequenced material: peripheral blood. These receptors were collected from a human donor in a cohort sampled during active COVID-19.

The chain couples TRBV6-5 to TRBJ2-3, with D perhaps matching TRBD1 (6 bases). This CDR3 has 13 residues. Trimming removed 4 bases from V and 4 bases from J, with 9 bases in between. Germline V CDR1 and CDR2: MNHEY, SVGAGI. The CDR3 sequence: CASSSDRPDTQYF. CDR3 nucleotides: TGTGCCAGCAGTTCAGACAGGCCAGATACGCAGTATTTT.

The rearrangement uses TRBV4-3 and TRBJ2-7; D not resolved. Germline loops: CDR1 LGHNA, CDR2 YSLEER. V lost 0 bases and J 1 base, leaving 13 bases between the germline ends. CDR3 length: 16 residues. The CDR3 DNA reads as TGCGCCAGCAGCCAAGATTGGAGTGTTGAATCCTACGAGCAGTACTTC. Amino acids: CASSQDWSVESYEQYF.

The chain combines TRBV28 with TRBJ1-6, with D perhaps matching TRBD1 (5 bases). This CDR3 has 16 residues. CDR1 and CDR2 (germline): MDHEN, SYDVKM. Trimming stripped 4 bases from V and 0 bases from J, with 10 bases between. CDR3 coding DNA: TGTGCCAGCAGTTGGGGCAGGAGCTCCTATAATTCACCCCTCCACTTT. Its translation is CASSWGRSSYNSPLHF.

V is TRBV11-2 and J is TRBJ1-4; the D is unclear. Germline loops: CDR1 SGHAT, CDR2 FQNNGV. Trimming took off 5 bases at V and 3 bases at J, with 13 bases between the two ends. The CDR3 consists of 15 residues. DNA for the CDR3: TGTGCCAGCAGCGCCGGGGTACCGGCTAATGAAAAACTGTTTTTT. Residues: CASSAGVPANEKLFF.

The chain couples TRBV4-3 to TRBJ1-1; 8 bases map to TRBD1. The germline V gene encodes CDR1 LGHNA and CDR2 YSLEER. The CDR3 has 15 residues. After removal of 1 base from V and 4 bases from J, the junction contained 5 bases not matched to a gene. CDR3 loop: CASSQAFRGLTEAFF. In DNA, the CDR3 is TGCGCCAGCAGCCAAGCATTCAGGGGGCTCACTGAAGCTTTCTTT.

The CDR3 DNA is TGTGCCACCAGCAGGGGAGGGGGTGAAAAACTGTTTTTT. Its translation is CATSRGGGEKLFF. The V gene is TRBV15, the J gene TRBJ1-4; tentative D call: TRBD1 (6 bases). The CDR3 runs 13 residues. Germline CDR1 is LNHNV and CDR2 is YYDKDF (reference sequence). Between the trimmed V and J ends, which lost 3 bases and 7 bases, there was a span of 9 bases.

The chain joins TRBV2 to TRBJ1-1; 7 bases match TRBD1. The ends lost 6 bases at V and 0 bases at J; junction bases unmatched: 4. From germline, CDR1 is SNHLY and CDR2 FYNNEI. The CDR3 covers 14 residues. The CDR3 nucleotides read TGTGCCAGCAGCGAGACAGGGATGAACACTGAAGCTTTCTTT. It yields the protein CASSETGMNTEAFF.

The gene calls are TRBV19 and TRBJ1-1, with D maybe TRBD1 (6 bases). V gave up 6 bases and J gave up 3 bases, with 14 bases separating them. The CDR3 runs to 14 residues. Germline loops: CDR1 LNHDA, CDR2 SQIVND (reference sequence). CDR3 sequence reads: CASRDSDSYTEAFF. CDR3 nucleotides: TGTGCCAGTAGGGACTCGGACAGCTACACTGAAGCTTTCTTT.

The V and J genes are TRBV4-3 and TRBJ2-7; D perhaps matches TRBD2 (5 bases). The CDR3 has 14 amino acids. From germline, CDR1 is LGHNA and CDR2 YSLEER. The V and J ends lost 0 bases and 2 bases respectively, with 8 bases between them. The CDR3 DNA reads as TGCGCCAGCAGCCAAGATGCGGGCCCCTACGAGCAGTACTTC. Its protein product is CASSQDAGPYEQYF.

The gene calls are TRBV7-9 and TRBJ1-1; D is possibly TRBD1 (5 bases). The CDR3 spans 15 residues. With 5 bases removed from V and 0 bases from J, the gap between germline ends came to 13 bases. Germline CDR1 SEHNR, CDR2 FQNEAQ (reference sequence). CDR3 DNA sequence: TGTGCCAGCAGCAAACGTGACAGCATGAACACTGAAGCTTTCTTT. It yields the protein CASSKRDSMNTEAFF. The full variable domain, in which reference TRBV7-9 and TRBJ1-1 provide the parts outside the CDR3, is DTGVSQNPRHKITKRGQNVTFRCDPISEHNRLYWYRQTLGQGPEFLTYFQNEAQLEKSRLLSDRFSAERPKGSFSTLEIQRTEQGDSAMYLCASSKRDSMNTEAFFGQGTRLTVV.